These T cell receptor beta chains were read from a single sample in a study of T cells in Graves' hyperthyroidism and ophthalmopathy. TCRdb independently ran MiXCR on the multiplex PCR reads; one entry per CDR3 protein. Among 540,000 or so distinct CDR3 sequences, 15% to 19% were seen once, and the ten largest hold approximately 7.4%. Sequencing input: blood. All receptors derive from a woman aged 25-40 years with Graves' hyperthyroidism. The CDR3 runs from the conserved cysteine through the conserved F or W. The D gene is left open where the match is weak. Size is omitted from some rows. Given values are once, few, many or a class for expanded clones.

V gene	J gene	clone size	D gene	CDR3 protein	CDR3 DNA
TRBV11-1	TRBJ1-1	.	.	CASSPSWGANTEAFF	TGTGCCAGCAGCCCCTCTTGGGGTGCGAACACTGAAGCTTTCTTT
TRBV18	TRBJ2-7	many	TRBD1	CASSPPSRQGAGEQYF	TGTGCCAGCTCACCACCGTCAAGACAGGGCGCGGGCGAGCAGTACTTC
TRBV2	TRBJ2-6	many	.	CASRENSGANVLTF	TGTGCCAGCAGAGAAAACTCTGGGGCCAACGTCCTGACTTTC
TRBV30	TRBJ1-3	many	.	CAWSAGTYYSGNTIYF	TGTGCCTGGAGCGCCGGGACTTACTACTCTGGAAACACCATATATTTT
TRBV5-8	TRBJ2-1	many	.	CASSFFVGLSYNEQFF	TGTGCCAGCAGCTTTTTCGTCGGGCTCTCATACAATGAGCAGTTCTTC
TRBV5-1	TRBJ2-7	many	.	CASSLSLPGENEQYF	TGCGCCAGCAGCTTGAGCCTACCGGGAGAAAACGAGCAGTACTTC
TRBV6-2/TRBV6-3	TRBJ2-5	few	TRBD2	CASSYTGTSARETQYF	TGTGCCAGCAGTTACACCGGAACTAGCGCGAGGGAGACCCAGTACTTC
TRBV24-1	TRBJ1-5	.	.	CATSDFTVNQPQHF	TGTGCCACCAGTGATTTTACAGTCAATCAGCCCCAGCATTTT
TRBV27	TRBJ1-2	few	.	CASSSGWGTGTQTGGYTF	TGTGCCAGCAGCTCAGGATGGGGAACCGGGACACAAACCGGCGGCTACACCTTC
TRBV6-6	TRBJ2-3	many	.	CASSYMGSTDTQYF	TGTGCCAGCAGTTACATGGGTAGCACAGATACGCAGTATTTT
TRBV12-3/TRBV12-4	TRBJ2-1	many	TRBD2	CASSPTSGTDYNEQFF	TGTGCCAGCAGTCCGACTAGCGGGACCGACTACAATGAGCAGTTCTTC
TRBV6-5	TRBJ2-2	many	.	CASSYSWLGSNTGELFF	TGTGCCAGCAGTTACAGCTGGTTAGGCTCGAACACCGGGGAGCTGTTTTTT
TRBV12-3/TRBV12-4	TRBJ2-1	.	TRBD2	CASRFSGNNGQFF	TGTGCCAGCAGATTTAGCGGGAATAATGGGCAGTTCTTC
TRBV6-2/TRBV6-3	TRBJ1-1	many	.	CASSYSLGGNTEAFF	TGTGCCAGCAGTTACTCGTTGGGGGGGAACACTGAAGCTTTCTTT
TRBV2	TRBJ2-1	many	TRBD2	CASRILAGGVFTYEQFF	TGTGCCAGCAGGATACTAGCGGGAGGTGTTTTTACGTATGAGCAGTTCTTC
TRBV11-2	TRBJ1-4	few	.	CASSLSGLGKLFF	TGTGCCAGCAGCTTATCCGGGCTGGGAAAACTGTTTTTT
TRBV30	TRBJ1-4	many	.	CAWSPRGFREKLFF	TGTGCCTGGAGCCCCCGCGGGTTTCGGGAAAAACTGTTTTTT
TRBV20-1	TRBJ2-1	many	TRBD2	CSARAAGVSYNEQFF	TGCAGTGCTAGAGCAGCGGGAGTGTCCTACAATGAGCAGTTCTTC
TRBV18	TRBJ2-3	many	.	CASSIWRTSTDTQYF	TGTGCCAGCTCAATTTGGAGGACTAGCACAGATACGCAGTATTTT
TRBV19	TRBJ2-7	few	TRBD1	CASSATGNSYEQYF	TGTGCCAGTAGCGCGACAGGGAACTCCTACGAGCAGTACTTC
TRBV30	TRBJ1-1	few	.	CAWCSMAGLSEAFF	TGTGCCTGGTGCTCAATGGCGGGGTTGTCTGAAGCTTTCTTT
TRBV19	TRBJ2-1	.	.	CASSIGGTYNEQFF	TGTGCCAGTAGTATCGGCGGGACCTACAATGAGCAGTTCTTC
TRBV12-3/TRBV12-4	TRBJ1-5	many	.	CASSWFDSNQPQHF	TGTGCCAGCAGTTGGTTCGACAGCAATCAGCCCCAGCATTTT
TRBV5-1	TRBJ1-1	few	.	CASSTQLATEAFF	TGCGCCAGCAGTACACAACTTGCTACTGAAGCTTTCTTT
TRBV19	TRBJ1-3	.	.	CASRERPYSGNTIYF	TGTGCCAGTCGGGAGAGGCCGTACTCTGGAAACACCATATATTTT
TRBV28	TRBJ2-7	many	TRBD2	CASSQFWGLPYEQYF	TGTGCCAGTTCCCAGTTTTGGGGACTACCCTACGAGCAGTACTTC
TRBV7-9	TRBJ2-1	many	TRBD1	CASSPSWGQGVNEQFF	TGTGCCAGCAGCCCTAGCTGGGGACAGGGGGTTAATGAGCAGTTCTTC
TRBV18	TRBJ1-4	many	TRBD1	CASSELQGNEKLFF	TGTGCCAGCTCAGAACTACAGGGGAATGAAAAACTGTTTTTT
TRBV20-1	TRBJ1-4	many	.	CSARPGDLYEKLFF	TGCAGTGCTAGACCGGGAGATCTTTATGAAAAACTGTTTTTT
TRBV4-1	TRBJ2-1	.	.	CASSQVATRAERNEQFF	TGCGCCAGCAGCCAAGTCGCCACGCGGGCCGAGCGCAATGAGCAGTTCTTC
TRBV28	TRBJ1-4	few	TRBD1	CASSLGQGANEKLFF	TGTGCCAGCAGCCTCGGACAGGGGGCTAATGAAAAACTGTTTTTT
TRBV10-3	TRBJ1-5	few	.	CAISPDGNQPQHF	TGTGCCATCAGTCCCGACGGGAATCAGCCCCAGCATTTT
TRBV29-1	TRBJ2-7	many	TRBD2	CSVANLGGRFLYEQYF	TGCAGCGTAGCAAATCTAGGCGGGAGATTTTTGTACGAGCAGTACTTC
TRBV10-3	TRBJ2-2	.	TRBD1	CAISYADRGTGELFF	TGTGCCATCAGTTACGCGGACAGGGGTACCGGGGAGCTGTTTTTT
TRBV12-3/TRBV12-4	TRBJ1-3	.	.	CASSFSQGTGNTIYF	TGTGCCAGCAGTTTCTCACAGGGTACTGGAAACACCATATATTTT
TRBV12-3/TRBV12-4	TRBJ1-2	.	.	CASSLEEGYGYTF	TGTGCCAGCAGTTTGGAAGAGGGCTATGGCTACACCTTC